These T cell receptor beta chains were read from a single sample in a study of early T cells in non-severe SARS-CoV-2 infection. One entry per CDR3 protein results from TCRdb running MiXCR on the 5' RACE reads. The sample has under 50,000 distinct CDR3 sequences, around 4% seen once. The specimen sequenced was whole blood. All receptors come from an adult who was a healthcare worker with PCR-confirmed SARS-CoV-2 infection or an uninfected control (not recorded which). CDR3s include the opening cysteine and the closing phenylalanine or tryptophan. The D gene is left open where the match is weak. Clone size is given for some rows only: seen once, a few or many times, or a class if the clone is expanded.

clone size	CDR3 length	D gene	V gene	J gene	CDR3 protein	CDR3 DNA
NA	15	TRBD1	TRBV14	TRBJ2-1	CASSQVQGAGNEQFF	TGTGCCAGCAGCCAAGTTCAGGGGGCGGGTAATGAGCAGTTCTTC
few	17	TRBD2	TRBV7-9	TRBJ2-2	CASSRSGSGRYTGELFF	TGTGCCAGCAGCCGGTCCGGTAGCGGGAGGTACACCGGGGAGCTGTTTTTT
many	15	TRBD1	TRBV12-3/TRBV12-4	TRBJ2-7	CASSLVQGARYEQYF	TGTGCCAGCAGTTTAGTACAGGGGGCCCGCTACGAGCAGTACTTC
NA	14	TRBD2	TRBV15	TRBJ2-3	CATRASGRVDTQYF	TGTGCCACCAGAGCTAGCGGGAGGGTAGATACGCAGTATTTT
many	14	NA	TRBV10-3	TRBJ2-7	CAIRGSSQGHEQYF	TGTGCCATCAGAGGTTCTAGTCAGGGTCACGAGCAGTACTTC
many	17	TRBD2	TRBV9	TRBJ2-1	CASSVVGGTSGYNEQFF	TGTGCCAGCAGCGTAGTAGGGGGGACTAGCGGATACAATGAGCAGTTCTTC
many	14	TRBD1	TRBV7-9	TRBJ1-4	CASSYLTGNEKLFF	TGTGCCAGCAGCTATTTGACAGGGAATGAAAAACTGTTTTTT
many	12	NA	TRBV13	TRBJ2-7	CASSSISYEQYF	TGTGCCAGCAGCTCAATTTCCTACGAGCAGTACTTC
many	17	NA	TRBV19	TRBJ2-6	CASSIGIGGAGANVLTF	TGTGCCAGTAGTATCGGGATAGGCGGAGCTGGGGCCAACGTCCTGACTTTC
many	13	NA	TRBV3-1	TRBJ1-1	CASSQGRGTEAFF	TGTGCCAGCAGCCAAGGAAGGGGCACTGAAGCTTTCTTT
few	15	NA	TRBV7-9	TRBJ2-3	CASGQGSSDTDTQYF	TGTGCCAGCGGGCAGGGTTCCTCTGACACAGATACGCAGTATTTT
many	12	NA	TRBV20-1	TRBJ2-5	CSARQGGETQYF	TGCAGTGCTAGGCAGGGGGGGGAGACCCAGTACTTC
many	13	NA	TRBV10-3	TRBJ1-2	CAISESIGFGYTF	TGTGCCATCAGTGAGTCGATAGGCTTCGGCTACACCTTC
NA	15	TRBD1	TRBV5-1	TRBJ2-3	CASSTTGGVADTQYF	TGCGCCAGCAGCACCACAGGGGGCGTCGCAGATACGCAGTATTTT
many	15	TRBD2	TRBV29-1	TRBJ2-1	CSVILPGLAGVEQFF	TGCAGCGTCATACTACCGGGACTAGCGGGAGTTGAGCAGTTCTTC
few	12	NA	TRBV29-1	TRBJ2-3	CSVAPRHDTQYF	TGCAGCGTTGCCCCCCGGCACGATACGCAGTATTTT
many	17	TRBD2	TRBV20-1	TRBJ2-7	CSARAGQLAGAGYEQYF	TGCAGTGCTAGAGCGGGGCAACTAGCGGGAGCGGGTTACGAGCAGTACTTC
many	16	NA	TRBV9	TRBJ1-1	CASSASPGSLNTEAFF	TGTGCCAGCAGCGCCTCGCCAGGAAGCTTGAACACTGAAGCTTTCTTT
many	18	TRBD2	TRBV6-2/TRBV6-3	TRBJ2-1	CASRGLAAKEVSYNEQFF	TGTGCCAGCAGAGGACTAGCGGCGAAGGAGGTATCCTACAATGAGCAGTTCTTC
many	12	NA	TRBV30	TRBJ2-6	CAWGVGANVLTF	TGTGCCTGGGGAGTGGGGGCCAACGTCCTGACTTTC
many	11	NA	TRBV7-6	TRBJ2-7	CASTCEYEQYF	TGTGCCAGCACCTGTGAGTACGAGCAGTACTTC
many	15	TRBD1	TRBV7-2	TRBJ2-1	CASSTRQGRNNEQFF	TGTGCCAGCAGCACCCGACAGGGGAGGAACAATGAGCAGTTCTTC
many	18	TRBD2	TRBV20-1	TRBJ2-1	CSASSSGGSLRVGNEQFF	TGCAGTGCTAGCTCTAGCGGGGGATCACTAAGGGTAGGCAATGAGCAGTTCTTC
many	15	TRBD2	TRBV7-2	TRBJ2-7	CASSLGLAGSYEQYF	TGTGCCAGCAGCTTAGGACTAGCGGGATCCTACGAGCAGTACTTC
few	16	NA	TRBV30	TRBJ2-1	CAWSVQESSSYNEQFF	TGTGCCTGGAGTGTACAGGAGTCGAGCTCCTACAATGAGCAGTTCTTC
many	14	NA	TRBV18	TRBJ2-5	CASSKQGLGETQYF	TGTGCCAGCTCAAAACAGGGTTTGGGAGAGACCCAGTACTTC
many	18	NA	TRBV27	TRBJ1-2	CASSRASLSGGADYGYTF	TGTGCCAGCAGTAGAGCTTCCCTATCCGGGGGCGCGGACTATGGCTACACCTTC
many	13	TRBD1	TRBV2	TRBJ2-7	CASSRDRVGEQYF	TGTGCCAGCAGCCGGGACAGGGTGGGCGAGCAGTACTTC
many	12	NA	TRBV9	TRBJ2-3	CASSVWEDTQYF	TGTGCCAGCAGCGTATGGGAAGATACGCAGTATTTT
many	14	NA	TRBV12-3/TRBV12-4	TRBJ2-3	CASSTTGRADTQYF	TGTGCCAGCAGTACGACAGGGAGGGCAGATACGCAGTATTTT
many	13	TRBD1	TRBV7-9	TRBJ1-1	CASSLTGGTEAFF	TGTGCCAGCAGCTTAACAGGGGGTACTGAAGCTTTCTTT
many	11	TRBD1	TRBV12-3/TRBV12-4	TRBJ1-2	CASTGGYGYTF	TGTGCCAGCACAGGGGGTTATGGCTACACCTTC
many	14	TRBD2	TRBV2	TRBJ2-5	CASSLAREEETQYF	TGTGCCAGCAGTCTAGCGCGGGAGGAGGAGACCCAGTACTTC
many	13	NA	TRBV10-3	TRBJ2-7	CAISEPRLEGQYF	TGTGCCATCAGTGAACCGCGCCTGGAGGGGCAGTACTTC
many	15	TRBD2	TRBV12-3/TRBV12-4	TRBJ2-1	CASTSSGMTYNEQFF	TGTGCCAGCACCTCTAGCGGGATGACCTACAATGAGCAGTTCTTC
NA	15	NA	TRBV5-4	TRBJ2-3	CASSFGSTNTDTQYF	TGTGCCAGCAGCTTCGGATCGACTAACACAGATACGCAGTATTTT
many	13	TRBD1	TRBV20-1	TRBJ1-2	CSAHRGVNYGYTF	TGCAGTGCTCACAGGGGTGTAAACTATGGCTACACCTTC
many	15	NA	TRBV6-6	TRBJ1-1	CASRPSTGGTTEAFF	TGTGCCAGCAGACCCTCGACAGGAGGGACCACTGAAGCTTTCTTT
many	12	TRBD2	TRBV4-2	TRBJ2-1	CASSPGGVGQFF	TGTGCCAGCAGCCCGGGGGGGGTTGGGCAGTTCTTC
many	14	NA	TRBV29-1	TRBJ2-2	CSVVGQSNTGELFF	TGCAGCGTTGTAGGACAGTCGAACACCGGGGAGCTGTTTTTT
many	15	NA	TRBV28	TRBJ2-3	CASSRPGQVTDTQYF	TGTGCCAGCAGTAGGCCGGGCCAGGTCACAGATACGCAGTATTTT
many	14	NA	TRBV2	TRBJ2-1	CASSEALRAHEQFF	TGTGCCAGCAGTGAAGCGCTTCGAGCTCATGAGCAGTTCTTC
few	13	NA	TRBV30	TRBJ1-1	CAWSLELNTEAFF	TGTGCCTGGAGTTTAGAGCTGAACACTGAAGCTTTCTTT
NA	13	NA	TRBV24-1	TRBJ1-6	CATSDSSGLPLHF	TGTGCCACCAGTGATTCCTCCGGGCTCCCCCTCCACTTT
many	17	TRBD2	TRBV20-1	TRBJ2-7	CSARDTSPPGRASEQYF	TGCAGTGCTAGAGATACCTCGCCCCCAGGGAGGGCTAGCGAGCAGTACTTC
few	15	TRBD1	TRBV7-2	TRBJ1-5	CASSMRQGSGQPQHF	TGTGCCAGCAGCATGCGACAGGGTTCAGGACAGCCCCAGCATTTT
few	14	NA	TRBV7-2	TRBJ2-7	CASSLWRESYEQYF	TGTGCCAGCAGCTTATGGCGGGAATCCTACGAGCAGTACTTC
NA	12	NA	TRBV19	TRBJ1-2	CASSMSGYGYTF	TGTGCCAGTAGTATGTCGGGCTATGGCTACACCTTC
many	15	NA	TRBV4-3	TRBJ2-1	CASSQDTAEYNEQFF	TGCGCCAGCAGCCAAGATACGGCGGAGTACAATGAGCAGTTCTTC
NA	13	TRBD1	TRBV12-3/TRBV12-4	TRBJ1-2	CASSFDRGYGYTF	TGTGCCAGCAGCTTTGACAGGGGCTATGGCTACACCTTC
many	16	TRBD1	TRBV5-4	TRBJ2-1	CASSERRTGSYNEQFF	TGTGCCAGCAGCGAACGCCGGACAGGGTCCTACAATGAGCAGTTCTTC
many	13	NA	TRBV11-2	TRBJ2-3	CASSSERTDTQYF	TGTGCCAGCAGCTCAGAACGCACAGATACGCAGTATTTT
few	19	TRBD2	TRBV14	TRBJ2-1	CASSQVLYGGAGGVLEQFF	TGTGCCAGCAGCCAAGTGCTTTATGGAGGTGCGGGAGGCGTCCTTGAGCAGTTCTTC
many	12	TRBD1	TRBV7-2	TRBJ2-7	CASSPGTGVQYF	TGTGCCAGCAGCCCCGGGACAGGGGTTCAGTACTTC
NA	15	NA	TRBV6-1	TRBJ2-2	CASSEVQGNTGELFF	TGTGCCAGCAGTGAAGTCCAGGGGAACACCGGGGAGCTGTTTTTT
many	12	NA	TRBV14	TRBJ2-2	CASSQFDGELFF	TGTGCCAGCAGCCAATTTGACGGGGAGCTGTTTTTT
many	14	NA	TRBV10-3	TRBJ2-7	CAISFEDRPREQYF	TGTGCCATCAGTTTTGAGGACAGACCGCGGGAGCAGTACTTC